Listed here are 17 T cell receptor beta chains from one sample, sequenced in a study of T cell changes during pregnancy in multiple sclerosis. Data came from immunoSEQ multiplex PCR; TCRdb stores just in-frame clones and leaves some out. This sample carries some 57,000 clones, about 90% of them seen once, and the ten largest clones take 0.4% to 0.55%. The specimen comprised CD4+ T cells from peripheral blood mononuclear cells, sampled after pregnancy. These receptors originate from a female donor in good health, enrolled as a control in a pregnancy study.

The V call is TRBV20-1, the J call TRBJ2-3; no clear D gene. V was clipped by 5 bases and J by 6 bases, with 9 bases between them. This CDR3 has 11 amino acids. Germline lookup yields CDR1 DFQATT and CDR2 SNEGSKA (reference sequence). The CDR3 protein is CSAFLGDTQYF. The CDR3 DNA follows: TGCAGTGCTTTCCTCGGGGATACGCAGTATTTT.

The V and J genes are TRBV7-2 and TRBJ2-5; 9 nucleotides line up with TRBD2. TRBJ2-7 matches the DNA end more closely, so the J call is doubtful. Per germline, CDR1 SGHTA and CDR2 FQGNSA. The CDR3 totals 14 residues. The CDR3 DNA sequence: TGTGCCAGCAGCTTAGGCGGGGGGGGCCACGAGCAGTACTTC. Translation gives CASSLGGGGHEQYF.

The genes are TRBV9 and TRBJ1-6, with a possible D match to TRBD1 (5 bases). Germline assignment: CDR1 SGDLS and CDR2 YYNGEE. V was shortened by 3 bases and J by 10 bases, with 17 bases between the two germline ends. This CDR3 is 15 amino acids long. The CDR3 is CASSEDTLRRSPLHF. CDR3 bases: TGTGCCAGCAGCGAGGACACGCTCCGGCGATCACCCCTCCACTTT. Supplemented by reference TRBV9 and TRBJ1-6, the full variable domain reads DSGVTQTPKHLITATGQRVTLRCSPRSGDLSVYWYQQSLDQGLQFLIQYYNGEERAKGNILERFSAQQFPDLHSELNLSSLELGDSALYFCASSEDTLRRSPLHFGNGTRLTVT.

V and J are TRBV9 and TRBJ2-2; 8 positions agree with TRBD1. This CDR3 has 13 amino acids. V was clipped by 2 bases and J by 10 bases; unmatched bases: 4. Germline V gene sequence: CDR1 SGDLS, CDR2 YYNGEE. CDR3 amino acids: CASSVGQEVELFF. The CDR3 nucleotides read TGTGCCAGCAGCGTGGGACAGGAGGTGGAGCTGTTTTTT.

The V gene is TRBV5-4, the J gene TRBJ1-1; D possibly corresponds to TRBD1 (6 bases). Deletions cut 2 bases from V and 8 bases from J, with 13 bases between. The CDR3 is made up of 13 amino acids. Germline values: CDR1 SGHNT, CDR2 YYREEE (reference sequence). In DNA, the CDR3 is TGTGCCAGCAGCTTAACAGGGTTGTCCGAAGCTTTCTTT. It translates to CASSLTGLSEAFF.

The chain employs TRBV25-1 and TRBJ1-5, with D perhaps matching TRBD1 (6 bases). The CDR3 is 15 amino acids. Germline-derived CDR1 and CDR2 are MGHDK and SYGVNS. Trimming cost V 1 base and J 7 bases, with 14 bases left between them. For the CDR3, the DNA is TGTGCCAGCAGTGAATCAAGGGCAGGGGACCAGCCCCAGCATTTT. Translating gives CASSESRAGDQPQHF. Full variable domain (outside the CDR3, taken from reference TRBV25-1 and TRBJ1-5): EADIYQTPRYLVIGTGKKITLECSQTMGHDKMYWYQQDPGMELHLIHYSYGVNSTEKGDLSSESTVSRIRTEHFPLTLESARPSHTSQYLCASSESRAGDQPQHFGDGTRLSIL.

V usage is TRBV7-3 and J usage is TRBJ2-2, with D perhaps matching TRBD1 (6 bases). CDR1 and CDR2 (germline): SGHTA, FQGTGA. The CDR3 consists of 15 residues. The V and J ends lost 5 bases and 4 bases respectively, with 14 bases between them. The CDR3 DNA reads as TGTGCCAGCAGCCCCGCAGGGGTTTTCACCGGGGAGCTGTTTTTT. This gives the protein CASSPAGVFTGELFF.

This clone was seen just once. The chain couples TRBV4-3 to TRBJ1-2; TRBD1 is a possible D gene (5 bases). Trimming took 0 bases from V and 2 from J, leaving 19 bases between them. The CDR3 sequence is 18 residues long. CDR1 and CDR2 (germline): LGHNA, YSLEER. The CDR3 loop reads CASSQDFGIRGGNYGYTF. In DNA, the CDR3 is TGCGCCAGCAGCCAAGATTTTGGGATTAGGGGAGGGAACTATGGCTACACCTTC.

CDR3 residues: CASSLGPGSGNTIYF. CDR3 DNA: TGTGCCAGCAGCTTGGGGCCAGGTTCTGGAAACACCATATATTTT. V usage is TRBV7-3 and J usage is TRBJ1-3, with D possibly matching TRBD1 (5 bases). The V gene lost 3 bases and the J gene lost 1 base, with 10 bases spanning the gap. CDR3 size: 15 residues. The germline CDR1 and CDR2 sequences are SGHTA and FQGTGA.

J is TRBJ1-6 and V is TRBV4-1; D gene ambiguous. This CDR3 is 15 amino acids long. Germline CDR1 MGHRA, CDR2 YSYEKL. V dropped 0 bases and J dropped 10 bases, with 13 bases sitting between them. CDR3 in DNA: TGCGCCAGCAGCCAAGAAGGCGGGAGTCGATCACCCCTCCACTTT. Its translation: CASSQEGGSRSPLHF.

This chain links TRBV6-6 with TRBJ1-2, with 7 bases lining up with TRBD1. CDR3 size: 14 residues. The germline V gene encodes CDR1 MNHNY and CDR2 SVGAGI (reference sequence). With V trimmed by 0 bases and J by 8 bases, 6 bases remained unmatched. CDR3 loop: CASSYSAGTDGYTF. CDR3 bases: TGTGCCAGCAGTTACTCGGCTGGGACAGACGGCTACACCTTC.

This clone was seen just once. This chain connects TRBV5-8 to TRBJ2-5, with TRBD1 matching 9 bases. Per germline, CDR1 SGHTS and CDR2 YDEGEE. The CDR3 length is 17 residues. Trimming took 1 base from V and 4 from J; bases not matched to a gene: 11. The CDR3 DNA follows: TGTGCCAGCAGCTTGTGGGGCCGCCTGGACAGGGGAGAGACCCAGTACTTC. Translated, it gives CASSLWGRLDRGETQYF.

The rearrangement joins TRBV6-5 to TRBJ1-1; no clear D. CDR1 and CDR2 (germline): MNHEY, SVGAGI. This CDR3 has 15 residues. Trimming stripped 0 bases from V and 5 bases from J, with 13 bases between. As DNA, the CDR3 is TGTGCCAGCAGTTACTCAGGCAGCCTCAGGACTGAAGCTTTCTTT. Amino acids: CASSYSGSLRTEAFF.

The CDR3 region has the DNA TGCAGCGTTGCTGGCTTACAAGCCTACGAGCAGTACTTC. Its translation: CSVAGLQAYEQYF. The chain carries TRBV29-1 and TRBJ2-7, with D hard to call. Trimming shortened V by 4 bases and J by 2 bases, and 12 bases separated the two germline ends. The germline gives CDR1 SQVTM, CDR2 ANQGSEA. The CDR3 extends over 13 amino acids.

This chain joins TRBV27 and TRBJ1-4; 10 bases map to TRBD1. J gave up 7 bases and V 5 bases, and 10 bases lay outside the gene matches. Germline CDR1 MNHEY, CDR2 SMNVEV (reference sequence). The CDR3 runs to 16 residues. CDR3 bases: TGTGCCAGCAGTAGATTTGACAGGGGGCGAGGTGAAAAACTGTTTTTT. Protein product: CASSRFDRGRGEKLFF.

The chain combines TRBV19 with TRBJ1-5; 8 bases map to TRBD1. Per germline, CDR1 LNHDA and CDR2 SQIVND (reference sequence). This CDR3 is 15 amino acids long. The V and J ends lost 7 bases and 2 bases, in that order; junction bases with no gene match: 7. CDR3 coding DNA: TGTGCCAGTATCGAGGACAGGGCGGGCAATCAGCCCCAGCATTTT. Protein: CASIEDRAGNQPQHF.

The CDR3 nucleotides are TGTGCCAGCAGCGTAACCGGGACAGGGTTTCTCAATGAGCAGTTCTTC. Amino acids: CASSVTGTGFLNEQFF. This chain uses TRBV9 with TRBJ2-1, with 9 bases lining up with TRBD1. The germline gives CDR1 SGDLS, CDR2 YYNGEE. The CDR3 sequence is 16 residues long. The trim removed 1 base at V and 6 bases at J, leaving 8 bases unmatched.